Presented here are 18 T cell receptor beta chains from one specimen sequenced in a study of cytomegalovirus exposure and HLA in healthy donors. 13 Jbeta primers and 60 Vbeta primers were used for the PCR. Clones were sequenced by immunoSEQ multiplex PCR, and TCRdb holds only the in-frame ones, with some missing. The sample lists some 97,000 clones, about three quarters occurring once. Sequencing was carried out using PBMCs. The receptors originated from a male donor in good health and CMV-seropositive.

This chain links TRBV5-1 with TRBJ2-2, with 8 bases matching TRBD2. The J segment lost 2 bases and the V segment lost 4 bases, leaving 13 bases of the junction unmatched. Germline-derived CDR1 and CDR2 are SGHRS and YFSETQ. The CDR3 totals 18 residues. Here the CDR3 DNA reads TGCGCCAGCAGCCACCGGACAGCGGGGGACTTAAACACCGGGGAGCTGTTTTTT. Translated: CASSHRTAGDLNTGELFF.

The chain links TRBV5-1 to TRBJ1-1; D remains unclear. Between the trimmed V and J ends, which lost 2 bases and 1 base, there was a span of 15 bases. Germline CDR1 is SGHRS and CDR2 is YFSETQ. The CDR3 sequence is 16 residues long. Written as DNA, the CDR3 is TGCGCCAGCAGCTTTGTTGGATCAGGCCGGAACACTGAAGCTTTCTTT. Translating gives CASSFVGSGRNTEAFF.

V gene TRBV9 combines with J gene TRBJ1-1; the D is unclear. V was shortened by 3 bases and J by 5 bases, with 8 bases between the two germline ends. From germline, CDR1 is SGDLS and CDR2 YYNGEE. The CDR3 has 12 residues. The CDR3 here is CASSARSTEAFF. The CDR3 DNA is TGTGCCAGCAGCGCCCGGTCAACTGAAGCTTTCTTT.

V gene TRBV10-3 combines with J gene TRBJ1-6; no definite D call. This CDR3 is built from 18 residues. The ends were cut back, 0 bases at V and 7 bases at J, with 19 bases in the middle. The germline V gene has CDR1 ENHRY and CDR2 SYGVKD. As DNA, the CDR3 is TGTGCCATCAGTGAGTCCGTTTCTCAGCGGGAACTAAATTCACCCCTCCACTTT. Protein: CAISESVSQRELNSPLHF.

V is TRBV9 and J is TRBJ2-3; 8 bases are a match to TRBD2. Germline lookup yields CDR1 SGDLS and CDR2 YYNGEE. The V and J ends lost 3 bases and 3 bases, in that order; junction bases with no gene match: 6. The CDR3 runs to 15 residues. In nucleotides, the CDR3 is TGTGCCAGCAGCGGTCGTCGGGGGGGGACAGATACGCAGTATTTT. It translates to CASSGRRGGTDTQYF.

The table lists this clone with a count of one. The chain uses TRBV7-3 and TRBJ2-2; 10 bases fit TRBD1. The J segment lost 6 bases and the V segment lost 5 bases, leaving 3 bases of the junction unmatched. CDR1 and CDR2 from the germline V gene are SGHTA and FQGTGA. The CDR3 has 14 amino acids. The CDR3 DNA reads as TGTGCCAGCAGCGTAGACAGGGGGCCCGGGGAGCTGTTTTTT. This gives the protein CASSVDRGPGELFF.

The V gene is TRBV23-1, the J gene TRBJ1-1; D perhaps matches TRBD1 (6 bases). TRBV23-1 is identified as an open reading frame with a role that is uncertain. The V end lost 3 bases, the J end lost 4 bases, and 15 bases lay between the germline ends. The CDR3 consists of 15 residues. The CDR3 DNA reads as TGCGCCAGCAGTCAGGGACATTTAAGACTCACTGAAGCTTTCTTT. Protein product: CASSQGHLRLTEAFF.

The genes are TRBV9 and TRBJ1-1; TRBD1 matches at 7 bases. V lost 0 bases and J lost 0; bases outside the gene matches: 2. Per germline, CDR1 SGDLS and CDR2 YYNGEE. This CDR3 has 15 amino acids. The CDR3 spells CASSVGQGMNTEAFF. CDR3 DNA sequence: TGTGCCAGCAGCGTAGGACAGGGAATGAACACTGAAGCTTTCTTT.

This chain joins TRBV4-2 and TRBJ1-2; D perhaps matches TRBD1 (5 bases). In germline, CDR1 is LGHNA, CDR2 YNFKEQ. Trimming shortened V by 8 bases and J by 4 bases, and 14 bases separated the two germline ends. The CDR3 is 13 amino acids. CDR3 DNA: TGTGCCAGCCAAAGGGGTAGTGGCTATGGCTACACCTTC. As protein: CASQRGSGYGYTF.

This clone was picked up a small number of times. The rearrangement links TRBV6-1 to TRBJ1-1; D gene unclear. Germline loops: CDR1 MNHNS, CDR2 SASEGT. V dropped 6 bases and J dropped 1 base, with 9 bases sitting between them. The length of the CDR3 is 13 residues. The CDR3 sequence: CASRRTENTEAFF. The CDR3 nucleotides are TGTGCCAGCAGGCGAACAGAGAACACTGAAGCTTTCTTT.

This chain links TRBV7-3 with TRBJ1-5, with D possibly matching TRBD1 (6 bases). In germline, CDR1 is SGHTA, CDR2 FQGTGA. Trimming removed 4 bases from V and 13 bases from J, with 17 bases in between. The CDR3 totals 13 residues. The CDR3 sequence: CASSSTPGQVQHF. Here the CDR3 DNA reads TGTGCCAGCAGCTCCACCCCGGGACAAGTACAGCATTTT. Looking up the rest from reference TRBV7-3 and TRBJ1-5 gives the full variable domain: GAGVSQTPSNKVTEKGKYVELRCDPISGHTALYWYRQSLGQGPEFLIYFQGTGAADDSGLPNDRFFAVRPEGSVSTLKIQRTERGDSAVYLCASSSTPGQVQHFGDGTRLSIL.

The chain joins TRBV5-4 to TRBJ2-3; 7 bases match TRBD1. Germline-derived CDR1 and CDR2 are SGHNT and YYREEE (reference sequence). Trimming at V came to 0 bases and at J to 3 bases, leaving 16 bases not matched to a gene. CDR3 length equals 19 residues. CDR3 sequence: CASSLGPGGWDSSTDTQYF. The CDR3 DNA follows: TGTGCCAGCAGCTTGGGGCCTGGGGGATGGGACAGTTCGACAGATACGCAGTATTTT.

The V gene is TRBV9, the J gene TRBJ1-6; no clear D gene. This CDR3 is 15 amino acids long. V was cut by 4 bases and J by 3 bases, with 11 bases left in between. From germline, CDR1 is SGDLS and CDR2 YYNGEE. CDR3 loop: CASSPTRGYNSPLHF. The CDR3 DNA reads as TGTGCCAGCAGCCCCACGCGCGGCTATAATTCACCCCTCCACTTT.

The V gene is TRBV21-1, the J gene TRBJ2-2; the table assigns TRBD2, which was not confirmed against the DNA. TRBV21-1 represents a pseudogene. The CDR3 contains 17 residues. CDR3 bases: TGTGCCAGCAGCCTCCCCGGGGGGGGCCGTTGGGCCGGGGAGCTGTTTTTT. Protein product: CASSLPGGGRWAGELFF.

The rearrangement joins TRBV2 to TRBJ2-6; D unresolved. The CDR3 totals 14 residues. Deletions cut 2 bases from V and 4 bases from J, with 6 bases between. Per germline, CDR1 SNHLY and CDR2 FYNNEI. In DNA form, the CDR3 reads TGTGCCAGCAGTGAACTATCAGGGGCCAACGTCCTGACTTTC. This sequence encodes CASSELSGANVLTF.

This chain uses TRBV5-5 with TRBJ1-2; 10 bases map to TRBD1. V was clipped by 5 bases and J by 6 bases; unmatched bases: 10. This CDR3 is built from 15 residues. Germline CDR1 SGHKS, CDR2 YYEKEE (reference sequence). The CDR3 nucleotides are TGTGCCAGCAGTTTTCGACAGGGGGCAGACCATGGCTACACCTTC. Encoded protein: CASSFRQGADHGYTF. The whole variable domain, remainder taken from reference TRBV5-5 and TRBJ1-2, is DAGVTQSPTHLIKTRGQQVTLRCSPISGHKSVSWYQQVLGQGPQFIFQYYEKEERGRGNFPDRFSARQFPNYSSELNVNALLLGDSALYLCASSFRQGADHGYTFGSGTRLTVV.

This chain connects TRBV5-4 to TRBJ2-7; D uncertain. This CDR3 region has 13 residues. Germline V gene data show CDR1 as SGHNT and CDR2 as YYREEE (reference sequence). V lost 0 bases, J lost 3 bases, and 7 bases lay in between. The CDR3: CASSLARSYEQYF. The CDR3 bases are TGTGCCAGCAGCTTGGCCCGCAGCTACGAGCAGTACTTC.

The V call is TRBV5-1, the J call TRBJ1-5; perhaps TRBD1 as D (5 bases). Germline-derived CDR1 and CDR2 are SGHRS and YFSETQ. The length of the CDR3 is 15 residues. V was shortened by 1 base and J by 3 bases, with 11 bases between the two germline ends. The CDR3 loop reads CASSLTGDFNQPQHF. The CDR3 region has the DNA TGCGCCAGCAGCTTGACAGGAGACTTCAATCAGCCCCAGCATTTT. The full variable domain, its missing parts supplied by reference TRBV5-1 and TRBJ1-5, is KAGVTQTPRYLIKTRGQQVTLSCSPISGHRSVSWYQQTPGQGLQFLFEYFSETQRNKGNFPGRFSGRQFSNSRSEMNVSTLELGDSALYLCASSLTGDFNQPQHFGDGTRLSIL.